This T cell receptor beta chain was sequenced during a study of T cell responses to AZD1222 COVID-19 vaccine. Whole-study results and caveats: White British people made up most donors, females outnumbered males, and clonal diversity was possibly underestimated.

A remark on this clone: What it recognizes is unknown.

Sequenced by immunoSEQ multiplex PCR; TCRdb stores in-frame clones only, minus some. The data show over 65,000 clones, 85% to 90% seen once. CDR3 length: 13 amino acids. Germline assignment: CDR1 MGHRA and CDR2 YSYEKL. Trimming cost V 3 bases and J 4 bases, with 10 bases left between them. The chain employs TRBV4-1 and TRBJ2-7; tentatively, D is TRBD2 (5 bases). This TCR was recovered from an adult in good health. Sequencing used peripheral blood, obtained on day 0 of AZD1222 vaccination. The CDR3: CASSQSLAYEQYF. CDR3 bases: TGCGCCAGCAGCCAGTCCCTAGCATACGAGCAGTACTTC.